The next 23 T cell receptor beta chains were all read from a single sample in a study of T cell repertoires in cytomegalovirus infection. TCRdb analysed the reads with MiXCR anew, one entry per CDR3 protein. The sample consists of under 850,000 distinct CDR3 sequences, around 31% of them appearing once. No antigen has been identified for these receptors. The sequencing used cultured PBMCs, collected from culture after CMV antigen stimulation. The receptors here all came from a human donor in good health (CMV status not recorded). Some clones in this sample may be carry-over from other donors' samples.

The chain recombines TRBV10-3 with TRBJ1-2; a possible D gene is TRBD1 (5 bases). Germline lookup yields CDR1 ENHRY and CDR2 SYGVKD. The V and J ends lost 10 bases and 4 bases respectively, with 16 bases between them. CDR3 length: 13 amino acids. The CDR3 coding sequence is TGTGCCACCTCGGGACCGCTTGGCTATGGCTACACCTTC. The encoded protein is CATSGPLGYGYTF.

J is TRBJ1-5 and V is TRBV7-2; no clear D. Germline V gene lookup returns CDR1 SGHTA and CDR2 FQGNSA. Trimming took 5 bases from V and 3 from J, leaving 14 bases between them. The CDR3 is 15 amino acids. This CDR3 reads CASSPEQYLNQPQHF. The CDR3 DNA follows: TGTGCCAGCAGCCCCGAACAGTATCTCAATCAGCCCCAGCATTTT.

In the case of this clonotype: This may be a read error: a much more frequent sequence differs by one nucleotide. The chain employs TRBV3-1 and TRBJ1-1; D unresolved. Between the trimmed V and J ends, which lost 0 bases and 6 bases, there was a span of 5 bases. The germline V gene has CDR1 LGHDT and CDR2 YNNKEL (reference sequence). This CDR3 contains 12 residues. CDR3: CASSQEEAEAFF. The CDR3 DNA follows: TGTGCCAGCAGCCAAGAGGAGGCTGAAGCTTTCTTT.

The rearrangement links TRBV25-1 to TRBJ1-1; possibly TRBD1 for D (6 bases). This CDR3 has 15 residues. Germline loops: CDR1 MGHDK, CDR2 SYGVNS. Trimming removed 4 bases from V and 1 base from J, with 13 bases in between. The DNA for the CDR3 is TGTGCCAGCAGTGGGCCCGGGACAAAGAACACTGAAGCTTTCTTT. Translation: CASSGPGTKNTEAFF.

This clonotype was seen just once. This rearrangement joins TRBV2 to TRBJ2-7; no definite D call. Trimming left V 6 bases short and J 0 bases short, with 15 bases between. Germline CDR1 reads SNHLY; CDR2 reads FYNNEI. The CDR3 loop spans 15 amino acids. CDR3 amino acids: CASRPTPPGSYEQYF. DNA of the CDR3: TGTGCCAGCAGACCAACTCCCCCCGGCTCCTACGAGCAGTACTTC.

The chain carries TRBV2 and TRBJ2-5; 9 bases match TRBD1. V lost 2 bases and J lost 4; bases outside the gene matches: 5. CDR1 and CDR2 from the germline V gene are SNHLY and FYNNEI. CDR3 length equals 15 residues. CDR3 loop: CASSELGTGLETQYF. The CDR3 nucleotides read TGTGCCAGCAGTGAACTAGGGACAGGGTTAGAGACCCAGTACTTC.

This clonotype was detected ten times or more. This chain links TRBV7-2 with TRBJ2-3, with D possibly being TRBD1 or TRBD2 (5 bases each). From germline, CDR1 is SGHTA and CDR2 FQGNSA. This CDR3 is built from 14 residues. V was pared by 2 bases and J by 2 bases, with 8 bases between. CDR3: CASSLRGPTDTQYF. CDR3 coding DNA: TGTGCCAGCAGCTTACGGGGCCCCACAGATACGCAGTATTTT.

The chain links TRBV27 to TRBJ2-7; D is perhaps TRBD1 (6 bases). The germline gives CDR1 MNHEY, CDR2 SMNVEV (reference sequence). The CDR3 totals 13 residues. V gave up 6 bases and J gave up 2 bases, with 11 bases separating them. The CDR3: CASSEGTTYEQYF. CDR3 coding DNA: TGTGCCAGCAGCGAGGGGACAACCTACGAGCAGTACTTC.

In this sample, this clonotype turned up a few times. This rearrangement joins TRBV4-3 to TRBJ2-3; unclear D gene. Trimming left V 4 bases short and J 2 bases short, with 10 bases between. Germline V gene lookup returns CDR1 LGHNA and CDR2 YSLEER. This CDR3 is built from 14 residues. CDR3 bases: TGCGCCAGCAGCCCCGAACCTAACACAGATACGCAGTATTTT. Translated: CASSPEPNTDTQYF.

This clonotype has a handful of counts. CDR3 nucleotides: TGCGCCAGCAGCCAAGTTTCCCAACCGGATACGCAGTATTTT. Its translation: CASSQVSQPDTQYF. The chain is built from TRBV4-3 and TRBJ2-3; D not resolved. The CDR3 has 14 residues. V dropped 1 base and J dropped 6 bases, with 11 bases sitting between them. Per germline, CDR1 LGHNA and CDR2 YSLEER.

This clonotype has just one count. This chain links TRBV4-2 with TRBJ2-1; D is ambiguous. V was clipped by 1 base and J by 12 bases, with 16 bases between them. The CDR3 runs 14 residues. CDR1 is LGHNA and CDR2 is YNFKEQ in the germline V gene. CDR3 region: CASSQVDRMPGQFF. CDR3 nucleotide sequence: TGTGCCAGCAGCCAAGTCGACCGAATGCCGGGGCAGTTCTTC.

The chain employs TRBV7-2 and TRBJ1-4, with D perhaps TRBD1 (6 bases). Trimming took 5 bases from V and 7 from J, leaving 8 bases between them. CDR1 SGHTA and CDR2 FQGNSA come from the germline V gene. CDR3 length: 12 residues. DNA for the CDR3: TGTGCCAGCAGCCAGGGGAGTGAAAAACTGTTTTTT. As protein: CASSQGSEKLFF.

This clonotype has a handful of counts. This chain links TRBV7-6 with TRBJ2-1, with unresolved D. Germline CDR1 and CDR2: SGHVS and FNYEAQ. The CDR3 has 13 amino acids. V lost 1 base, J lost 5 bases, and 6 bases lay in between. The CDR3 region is CASSLDWNNEQFF. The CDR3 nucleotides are TGTGCCAGCAGCTTAGACTGGAACAATGAGCAGTTCTTC. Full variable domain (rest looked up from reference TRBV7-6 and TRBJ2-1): GAGVSQSPRYKVTKRGQDVALRCDPISGHVSLYWYRQALGQGPEFLTYFNYEAQQDKSGLPNDRFSAERPEGSISTLTIQRTEQRDSAMYRCASSLDWNNEQFFGPGTRLTVL.

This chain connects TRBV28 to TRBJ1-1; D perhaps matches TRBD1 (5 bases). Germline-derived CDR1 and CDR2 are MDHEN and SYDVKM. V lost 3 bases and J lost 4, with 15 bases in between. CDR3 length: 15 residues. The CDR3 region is CASSLLTVRGTEAFF. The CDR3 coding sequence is TGTGCCAGCAGTTTGTTGACAGTGAGGGGCACTGAAGCTTTCTTT.

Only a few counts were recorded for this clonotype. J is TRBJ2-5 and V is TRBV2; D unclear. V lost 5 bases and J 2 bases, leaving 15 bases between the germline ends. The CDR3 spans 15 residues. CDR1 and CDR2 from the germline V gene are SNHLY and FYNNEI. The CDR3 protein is CASSQRRQVQETQYF. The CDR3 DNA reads TGTGCCAGCAGTCAAAGGCGGCAGGTACAAGAGACCCAGTACTTC.

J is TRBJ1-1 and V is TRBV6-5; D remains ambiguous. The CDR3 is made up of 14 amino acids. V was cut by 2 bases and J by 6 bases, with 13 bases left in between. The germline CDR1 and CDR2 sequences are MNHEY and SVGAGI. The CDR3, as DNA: TGTGCCAGCAGTTACCGGGTCAACGGCGCTGAAGCTTTCTTT. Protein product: CASSYRVNGAEAFF.

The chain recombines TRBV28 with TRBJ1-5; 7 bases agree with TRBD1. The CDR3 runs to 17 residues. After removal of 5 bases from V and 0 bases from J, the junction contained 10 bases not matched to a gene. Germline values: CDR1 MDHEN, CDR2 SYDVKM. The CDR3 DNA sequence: TGTGCCAGCAGTCCCCCCTCCGGGACAGATAGCAATCAGCCCCAGCATTTT. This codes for CASSPPSGTDSNQPQHF.

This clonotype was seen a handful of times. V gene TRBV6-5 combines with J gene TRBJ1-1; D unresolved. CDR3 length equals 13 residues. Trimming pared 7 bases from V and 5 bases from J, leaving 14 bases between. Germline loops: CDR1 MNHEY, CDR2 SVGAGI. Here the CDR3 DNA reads TGTGCCAGCACTCCAGCGGTCGGGACTGAAGCTTTCTTT. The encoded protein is CASTPAVGTEAFF.

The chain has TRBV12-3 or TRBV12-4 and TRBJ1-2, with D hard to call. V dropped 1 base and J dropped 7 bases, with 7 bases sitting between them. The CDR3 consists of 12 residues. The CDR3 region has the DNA TGTGCCAGCAGTTTAGAAAGTCGTGGCTACACCTTC. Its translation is CASSLESRGYTF.

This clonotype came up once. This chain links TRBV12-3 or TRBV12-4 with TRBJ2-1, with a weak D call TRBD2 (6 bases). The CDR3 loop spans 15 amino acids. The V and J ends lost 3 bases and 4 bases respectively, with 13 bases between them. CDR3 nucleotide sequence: TGTGCCAGCAGTTTGTGGGACTTGCCTTACAATGAGCAGTTCTTC. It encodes CASSLWDLPYNEQFF.

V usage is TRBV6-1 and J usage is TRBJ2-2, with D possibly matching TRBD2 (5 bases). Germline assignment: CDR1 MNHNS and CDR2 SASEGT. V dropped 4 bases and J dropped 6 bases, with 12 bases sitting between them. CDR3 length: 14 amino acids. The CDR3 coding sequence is TGTGCCAGCAGTGCCTACGGGATCGCCGGGGAGCTGTTTTTT. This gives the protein CASSAYGIAGELFF.

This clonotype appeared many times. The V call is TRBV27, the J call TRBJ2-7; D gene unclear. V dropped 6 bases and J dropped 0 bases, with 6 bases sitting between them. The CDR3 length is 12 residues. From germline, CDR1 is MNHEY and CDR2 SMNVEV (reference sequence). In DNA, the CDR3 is TGTGCCAGCAGCTCCGACTCCTACGAGCAGTACTTC. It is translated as CASSSDSYEQYF.

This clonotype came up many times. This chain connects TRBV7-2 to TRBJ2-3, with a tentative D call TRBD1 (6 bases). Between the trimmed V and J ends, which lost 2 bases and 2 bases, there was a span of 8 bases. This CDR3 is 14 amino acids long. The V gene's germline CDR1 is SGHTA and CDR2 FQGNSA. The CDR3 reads CASSLTGLTDTQYF. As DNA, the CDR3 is TGTGCCAGCAGCTTAACAGGGCTCACAGATACGCAGTATTTT.